The source of this T cell receptor (beta chain) is a study of blood T cells in healthy people across ages. Germline V lookup: CDR1 SGHRS, CDR2 YFSETQ. The CDR3 contains 14 residues. Aged about 6 to 95, donors were systemically healthy Caucasians from Russia. Sample-barcoded 5' priming and a J-beta primer mix drove a second PCR of about 6 to 12 cycles. Every cDNA molecule bore a tag from a template-switch adaptor containing 12 random nucleotides. Each CDR3 protein is one row after TCRdb ran MiXCR on the 5' RACE reads. This sample has roughly 680,000 distinct CDR3 sequences, with roughly 50% found just once.

The V and J genes are TRBV5-1 and TRBJ2-4, with TRBD1 matching over 9 bases. The J call may be in error: the DNA end matches TRBJ2-7 better. The TCR comes from a woman in her sixties in good health. The specimen sequenced was blood. The CDR3 protein is CASSFPGQGVEQYF. CDR3 nucleotide sequence: TGCGCCAGCAGCTTTCCGGGACAGGGTGTCGAGCAGTACTTC.